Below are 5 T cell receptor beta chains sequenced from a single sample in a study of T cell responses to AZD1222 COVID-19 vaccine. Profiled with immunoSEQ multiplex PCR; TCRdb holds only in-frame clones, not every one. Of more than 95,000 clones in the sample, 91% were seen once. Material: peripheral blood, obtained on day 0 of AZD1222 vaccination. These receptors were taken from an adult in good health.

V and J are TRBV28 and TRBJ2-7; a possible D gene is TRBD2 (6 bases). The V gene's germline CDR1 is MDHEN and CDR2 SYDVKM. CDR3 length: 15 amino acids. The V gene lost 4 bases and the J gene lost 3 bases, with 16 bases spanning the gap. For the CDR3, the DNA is TGTGCCAGCAGTTCTGTACGGGGGAGCATCTACGAGCAGTACTTC. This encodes CASSSVRGSIYEQYF.

In DNA form, the CDR3 reads TGTGCCAGCAGCAATTTTGGCTTCACAGATACGCAGTATTTT. Translation: CASSNFGFTDTQYF. V gene TRBV21-1 combines with J gene TRBJ2-3; the D call of TRBD1 is as the table states it, not checked on the DNA. TRBV21-1 is an annotated pseudogene. CDR3 size: 14 residues.

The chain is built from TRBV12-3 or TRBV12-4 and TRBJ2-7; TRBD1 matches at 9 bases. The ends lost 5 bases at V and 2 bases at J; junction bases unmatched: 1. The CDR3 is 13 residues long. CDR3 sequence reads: CASSRDRAYEQYF. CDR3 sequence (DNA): TGTGCCAGCAGTCGGGACAGGGCCTACGAGCAGTACTTC.

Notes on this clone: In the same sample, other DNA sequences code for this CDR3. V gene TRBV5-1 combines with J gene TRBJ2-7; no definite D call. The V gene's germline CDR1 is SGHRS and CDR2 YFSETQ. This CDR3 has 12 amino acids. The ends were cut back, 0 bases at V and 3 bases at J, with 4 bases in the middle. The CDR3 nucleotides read TGCGCCAGCAGCTTGGGGAACTACGAGCAGTACTTC. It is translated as CASSLGNYEQYF.

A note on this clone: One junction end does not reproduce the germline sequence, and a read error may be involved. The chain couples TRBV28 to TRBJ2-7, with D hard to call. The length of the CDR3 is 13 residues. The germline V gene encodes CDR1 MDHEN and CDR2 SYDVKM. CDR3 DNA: TGTGCCAGCAGTTTCCGGTCCAGGTCCGCCCTTGGCTTC. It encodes CASSFRSRSALGF.